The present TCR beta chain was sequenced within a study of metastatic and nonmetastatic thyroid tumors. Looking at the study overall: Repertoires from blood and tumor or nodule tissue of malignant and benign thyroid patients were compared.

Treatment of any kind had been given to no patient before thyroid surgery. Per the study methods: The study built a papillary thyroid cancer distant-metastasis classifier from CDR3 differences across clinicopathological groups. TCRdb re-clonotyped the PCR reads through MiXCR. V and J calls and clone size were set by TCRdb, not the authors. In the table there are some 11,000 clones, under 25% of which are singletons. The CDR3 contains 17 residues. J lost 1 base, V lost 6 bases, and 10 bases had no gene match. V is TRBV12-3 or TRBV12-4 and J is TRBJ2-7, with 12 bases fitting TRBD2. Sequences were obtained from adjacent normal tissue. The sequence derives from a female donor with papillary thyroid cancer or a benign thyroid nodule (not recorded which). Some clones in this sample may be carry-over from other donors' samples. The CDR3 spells CASRPLAGGRESYEQYF. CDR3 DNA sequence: TGTGCCAGCAGGCCGCTAGCGGGGGGGCGGGAATCCTACGAGCAGTACTTC.